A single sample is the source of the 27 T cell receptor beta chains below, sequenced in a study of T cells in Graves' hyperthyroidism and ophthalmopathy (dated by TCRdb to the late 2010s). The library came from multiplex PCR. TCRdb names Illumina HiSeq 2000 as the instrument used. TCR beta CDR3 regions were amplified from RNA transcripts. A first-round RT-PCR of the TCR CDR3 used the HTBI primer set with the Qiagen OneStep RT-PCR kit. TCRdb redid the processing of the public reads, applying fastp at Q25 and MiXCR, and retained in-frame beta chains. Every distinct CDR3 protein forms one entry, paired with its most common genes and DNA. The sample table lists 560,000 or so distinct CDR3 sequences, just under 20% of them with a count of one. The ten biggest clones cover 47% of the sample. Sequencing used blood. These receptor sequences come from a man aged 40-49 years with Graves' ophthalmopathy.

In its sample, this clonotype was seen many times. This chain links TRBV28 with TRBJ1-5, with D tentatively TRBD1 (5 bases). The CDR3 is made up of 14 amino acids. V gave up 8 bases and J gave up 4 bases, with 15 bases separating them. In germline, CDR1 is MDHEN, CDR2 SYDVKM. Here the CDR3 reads CASLLSYRNQPQHF. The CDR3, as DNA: TGTGCCAGCCTTCTCTCTTACAGGAATCAGCCCCAGCATTTT.

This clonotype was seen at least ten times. CDR3 nucleotides: TGTGCCAGCAGCTTGAATAGGAAGGGAGCAGATACGCAGTATTTT. Its protein product is CASSLNRKGADTQYF. V gene TRBV11-1 combines with J gene TRBJ2-3; D is perhaps TRBD2 (5 bases). Trimming took off 3 bases at V and 4 bases at J, with 14 bases between the two ends. Germline V gene lookup returns CDR1 SGHAT and CDR2 FQDESV (reference sequence). The length of the CDR3 is 15 residues.

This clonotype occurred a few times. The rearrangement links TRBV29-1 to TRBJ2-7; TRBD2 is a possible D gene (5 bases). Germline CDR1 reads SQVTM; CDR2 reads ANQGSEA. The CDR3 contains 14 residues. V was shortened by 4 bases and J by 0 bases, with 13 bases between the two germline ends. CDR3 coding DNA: TGCAGCGTTGTTCCGGGAACCCGCTCCTACGAGCAGTACTTC. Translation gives CSVVPGTRSYEQYF.

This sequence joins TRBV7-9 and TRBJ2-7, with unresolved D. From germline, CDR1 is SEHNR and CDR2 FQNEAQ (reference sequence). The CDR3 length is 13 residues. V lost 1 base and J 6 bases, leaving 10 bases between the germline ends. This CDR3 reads CASSLDWVGEQYF. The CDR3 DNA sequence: TGTGCCAGCAGCTTAGATTGGGTCGGCGAGCAGTACTTC.

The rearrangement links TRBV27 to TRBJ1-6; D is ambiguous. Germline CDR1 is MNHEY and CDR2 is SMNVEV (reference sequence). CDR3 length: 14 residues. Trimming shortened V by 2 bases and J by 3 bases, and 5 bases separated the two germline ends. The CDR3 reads CASSLNSYNSPLHF. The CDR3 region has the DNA TGTGCCAGCAGTTTAAACAGCTATAATTCACCCCTCCACTTT.

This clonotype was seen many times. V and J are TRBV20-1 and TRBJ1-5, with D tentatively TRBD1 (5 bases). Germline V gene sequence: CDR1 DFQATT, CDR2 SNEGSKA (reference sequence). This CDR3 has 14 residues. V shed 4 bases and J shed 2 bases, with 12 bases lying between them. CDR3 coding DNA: TGCAGTGCTACCTCCGCGGGGGGCAATCAGCCCCAGCATTTT. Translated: CSATSAGGNQPQHF.

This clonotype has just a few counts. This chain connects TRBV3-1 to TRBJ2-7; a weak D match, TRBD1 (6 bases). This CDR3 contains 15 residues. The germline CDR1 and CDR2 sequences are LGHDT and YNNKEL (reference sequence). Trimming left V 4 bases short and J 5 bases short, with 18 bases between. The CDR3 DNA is TGTGCCAGCAGCCGCCCACAGGGTGGGGGCCACGAGCAGTACTTC. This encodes CASSRPQGGGHEQYF.

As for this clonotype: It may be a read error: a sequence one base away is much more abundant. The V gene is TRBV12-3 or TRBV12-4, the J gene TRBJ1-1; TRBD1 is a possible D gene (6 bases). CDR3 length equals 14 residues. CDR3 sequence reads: CASRQTGANTEAIF. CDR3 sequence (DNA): TGTGCCAGCCGACAGACAGGAGCGAACACTGAAGCTATCTTT.

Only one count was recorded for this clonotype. In nucleotides, the CDR3 is TGTGCCAGCAGCTTAGTAGCGGGGGCCGGTGAGCAGTTCTTC. Encoded protein: CASSLVAGAGEQFF. The genes are TRBV11-2 and TRBJ2-1; 9 bases align to TRBD2. With V trimmed by 1 base and J by 9 bases, 4 bases remained unmatched. This CDR3 has 14 residues. Per germline, CDR1 SGHAT and CDR2 FQNNGV.

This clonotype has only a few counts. Here the CDR3 DNA reads TGTGCCACCAGCAGAGCCCGGGGGGGCGCGTACGAGCAGTACTTC. It yields the protein CATSRARGGAYEQYF. The V call is TRBV15, the J call TRBJ2-7; 8 bases map to TRBD2. J was trimmed by 4 bases and V by 1 base; bases with no gene match: 6. CDR1 and CDR2 (germline): LNHNV, YYDKDF (reference sequence). CDR3 length: 15 amino acids.

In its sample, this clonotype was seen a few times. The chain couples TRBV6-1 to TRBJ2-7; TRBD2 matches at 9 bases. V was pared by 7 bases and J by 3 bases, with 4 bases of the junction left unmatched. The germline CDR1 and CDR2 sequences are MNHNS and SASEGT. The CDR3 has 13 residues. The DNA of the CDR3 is TGTGCCAGCAACGGACTAGCGCGCTACGAGCAGTACTTC. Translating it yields CASNGLARYEQYF.

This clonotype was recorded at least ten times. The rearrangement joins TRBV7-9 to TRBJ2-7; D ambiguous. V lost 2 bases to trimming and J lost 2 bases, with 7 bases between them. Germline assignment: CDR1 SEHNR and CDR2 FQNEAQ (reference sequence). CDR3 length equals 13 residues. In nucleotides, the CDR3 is TGTGCCAGCAGCTTACCGAGTACCTACGAGCAGTACTTC. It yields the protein CASSLPSTYEQYF.

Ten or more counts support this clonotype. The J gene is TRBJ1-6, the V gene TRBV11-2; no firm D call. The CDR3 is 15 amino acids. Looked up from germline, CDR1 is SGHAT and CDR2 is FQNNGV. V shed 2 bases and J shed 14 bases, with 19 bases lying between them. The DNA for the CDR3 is TGTGCCAGCAGCTTACCCGGACCTTGGGGTTCCACCCTCCACTTT. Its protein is CASSLPGPWGSTLHF.

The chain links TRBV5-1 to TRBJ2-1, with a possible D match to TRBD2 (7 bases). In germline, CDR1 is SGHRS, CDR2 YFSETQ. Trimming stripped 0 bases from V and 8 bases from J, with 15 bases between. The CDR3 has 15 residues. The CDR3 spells CASSLEGGSIDEQFF. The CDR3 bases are TGCGCCAGCAGCTTGGAGGGGGGGAGTATTGATGAGCAGTTCTTC.

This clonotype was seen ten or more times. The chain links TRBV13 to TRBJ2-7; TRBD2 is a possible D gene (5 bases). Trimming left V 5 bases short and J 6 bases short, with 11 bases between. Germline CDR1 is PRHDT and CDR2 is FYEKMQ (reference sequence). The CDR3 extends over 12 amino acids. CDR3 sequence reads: CASSPDGGEQYF. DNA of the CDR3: TGTGCCAGCAGCCCGGACGGAGGCGAGCAGTACTTC.

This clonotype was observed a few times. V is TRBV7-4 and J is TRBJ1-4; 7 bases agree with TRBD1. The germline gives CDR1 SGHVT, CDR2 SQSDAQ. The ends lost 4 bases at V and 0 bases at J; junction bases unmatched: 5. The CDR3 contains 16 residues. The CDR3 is CASSWGDSATNEKLFF. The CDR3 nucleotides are TGTGCCAGCAGCTGGGGGGACAGTGCAACTAATGAAAAACTGTTTTTT.

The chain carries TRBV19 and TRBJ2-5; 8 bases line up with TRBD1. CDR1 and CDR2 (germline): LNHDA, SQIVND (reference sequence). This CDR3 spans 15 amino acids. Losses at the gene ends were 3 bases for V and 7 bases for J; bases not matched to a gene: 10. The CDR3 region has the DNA TGTGCCAGTAGTATTGGGGGACAGGTCCCCGGGACCCAGTACTTC. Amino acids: CASSIGGQVPGTQYF.

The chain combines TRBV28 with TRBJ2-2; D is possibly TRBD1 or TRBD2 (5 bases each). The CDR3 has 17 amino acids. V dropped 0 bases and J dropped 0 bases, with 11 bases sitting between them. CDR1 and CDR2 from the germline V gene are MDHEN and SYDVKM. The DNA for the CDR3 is TGTGCCAGCAGTTTATGGCCCGGGGCAGCGAACACCGGGGAGCTGTTTTTT. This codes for CASSLWPGAANTGELFF.

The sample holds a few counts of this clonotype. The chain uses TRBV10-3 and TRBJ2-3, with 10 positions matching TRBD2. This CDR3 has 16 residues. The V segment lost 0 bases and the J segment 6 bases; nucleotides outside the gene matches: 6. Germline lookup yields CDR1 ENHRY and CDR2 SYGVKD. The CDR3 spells CAISESLAGAGDTQYF. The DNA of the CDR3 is TGTGCCATCAGTGAGTCGCTAGCGGGAGCAGGGGATACGCAGTATTTT.

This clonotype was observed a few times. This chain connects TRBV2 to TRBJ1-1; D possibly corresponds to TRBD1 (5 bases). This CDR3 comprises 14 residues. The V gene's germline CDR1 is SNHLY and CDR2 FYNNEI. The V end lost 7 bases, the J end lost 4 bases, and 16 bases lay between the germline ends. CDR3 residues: CASNAGTGRTEAFF. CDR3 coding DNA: TGTGCCAGCAATGCCGGGACCGGGCGCACTGAAGCTTTCTTT.

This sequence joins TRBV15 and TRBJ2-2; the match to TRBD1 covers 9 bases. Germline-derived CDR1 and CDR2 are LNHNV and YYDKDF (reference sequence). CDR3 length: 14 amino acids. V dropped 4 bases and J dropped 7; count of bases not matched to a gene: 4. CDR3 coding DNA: TGTGCCACCAGCACGGGACAGGGAGGCGGGGAGCTGTTTTTT. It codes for CATSTGQGGGELFF. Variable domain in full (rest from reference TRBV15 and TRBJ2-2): DAMVIQNPRYQVTQFGKPVTLSCSQTLNHNVMYWYQQKSSQAPKLLFHYYDKDFNNEADTPDNFQSRRPNTSFCFLDIRSPGLGDTAMYLCATSTGQGGGELFFGEGSRLTVL.

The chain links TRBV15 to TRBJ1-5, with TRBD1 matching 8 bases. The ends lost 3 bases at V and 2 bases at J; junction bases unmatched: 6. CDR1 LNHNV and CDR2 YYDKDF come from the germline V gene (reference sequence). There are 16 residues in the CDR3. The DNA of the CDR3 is TGTGCCACCAGCAGTGCACAGGGGGTACGCAATCAGCCCCAGCATTTT. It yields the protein CATSSAQGVRNQPQHF.

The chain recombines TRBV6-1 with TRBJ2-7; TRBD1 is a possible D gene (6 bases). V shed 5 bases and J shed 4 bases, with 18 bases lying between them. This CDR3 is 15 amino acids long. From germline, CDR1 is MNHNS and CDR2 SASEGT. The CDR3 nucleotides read TGTGCCAGCAGTTTAACACCGGGACAACGATACGAGCAGTACTTC. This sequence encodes CASSLTPGQRYEQYF.

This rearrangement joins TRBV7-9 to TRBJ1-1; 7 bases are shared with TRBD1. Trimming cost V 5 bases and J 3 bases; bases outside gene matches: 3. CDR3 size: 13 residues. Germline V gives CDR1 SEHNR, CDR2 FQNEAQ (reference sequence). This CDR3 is CASSQGGHTEAFF. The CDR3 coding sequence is TGTGCCAGCAGCCAGGGGGGTCACACTGAAGCTTTCTTT.

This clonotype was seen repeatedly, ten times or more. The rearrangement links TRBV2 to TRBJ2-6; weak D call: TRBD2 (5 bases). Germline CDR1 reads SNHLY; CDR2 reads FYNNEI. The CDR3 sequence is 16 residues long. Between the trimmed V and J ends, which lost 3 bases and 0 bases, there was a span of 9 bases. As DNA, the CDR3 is TGTGCCAGCAGTGAGACGGGATACTCTGGGGCCAACGTCCTGACTTTC. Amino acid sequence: CASSETGYSGANVLTF.

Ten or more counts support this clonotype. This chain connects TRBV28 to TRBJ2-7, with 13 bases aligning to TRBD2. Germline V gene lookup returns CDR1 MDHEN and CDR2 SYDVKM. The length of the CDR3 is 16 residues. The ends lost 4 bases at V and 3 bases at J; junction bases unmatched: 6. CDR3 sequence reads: CASSSTRTSGSYEQYF. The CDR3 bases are TGTGCCAGCAGTTCAACCAGGACTAGCGGGAGCTACGAGCAGTACTTC.

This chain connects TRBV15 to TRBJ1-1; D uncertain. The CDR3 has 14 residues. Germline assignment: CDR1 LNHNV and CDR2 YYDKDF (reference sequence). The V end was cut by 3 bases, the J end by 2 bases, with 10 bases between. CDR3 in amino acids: CATSSRGYNTEAFF. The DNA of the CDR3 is TGTGCCACCAGCAGCCGGGGTTACAACACTGAAGCTTTCTTT.